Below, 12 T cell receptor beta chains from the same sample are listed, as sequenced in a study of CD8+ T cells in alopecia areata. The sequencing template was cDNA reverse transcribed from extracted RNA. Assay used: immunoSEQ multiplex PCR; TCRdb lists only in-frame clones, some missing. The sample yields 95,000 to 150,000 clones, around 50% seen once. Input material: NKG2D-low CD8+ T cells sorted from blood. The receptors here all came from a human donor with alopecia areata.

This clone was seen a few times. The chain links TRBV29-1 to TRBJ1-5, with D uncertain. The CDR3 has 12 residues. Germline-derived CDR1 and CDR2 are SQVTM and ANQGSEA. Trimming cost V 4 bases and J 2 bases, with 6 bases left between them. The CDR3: CSVGLGNQPQHF. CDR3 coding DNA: TGCAGCGTTGGTCTCGGCAATCAGCCCCAGCATTTT.

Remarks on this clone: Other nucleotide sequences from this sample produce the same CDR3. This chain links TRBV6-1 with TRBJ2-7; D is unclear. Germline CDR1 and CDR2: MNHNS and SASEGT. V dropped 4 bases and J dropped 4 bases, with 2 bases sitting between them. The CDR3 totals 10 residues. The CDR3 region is CASSGYEQYF. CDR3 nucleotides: TGTGCCAGCAGTGGTTACGAGCAGTACTTC.

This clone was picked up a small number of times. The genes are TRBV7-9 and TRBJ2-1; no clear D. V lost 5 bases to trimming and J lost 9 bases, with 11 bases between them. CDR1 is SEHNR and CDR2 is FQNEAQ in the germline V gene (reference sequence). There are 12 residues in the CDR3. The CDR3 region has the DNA TGTGCCAGCAGCATAACTAACAGTGAGCAGTTCTTC. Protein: CASSITNSEQFF.

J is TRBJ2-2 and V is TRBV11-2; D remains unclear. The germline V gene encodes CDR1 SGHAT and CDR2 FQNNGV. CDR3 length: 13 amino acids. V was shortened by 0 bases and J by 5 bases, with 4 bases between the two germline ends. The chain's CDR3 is CASSLDLTGELFF. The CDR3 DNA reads TGTGCCAGCAGCTTAGATTTGACCGGGGAGCTGTTTTTT.

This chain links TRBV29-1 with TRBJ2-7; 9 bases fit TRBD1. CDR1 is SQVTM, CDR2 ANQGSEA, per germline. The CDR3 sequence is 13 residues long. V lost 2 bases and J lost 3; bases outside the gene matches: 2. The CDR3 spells CSVESDRGYEQYF. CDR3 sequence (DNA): TGCAGCGTTGAATCGGACAGGGGCTACGAGCAGTACTTC.

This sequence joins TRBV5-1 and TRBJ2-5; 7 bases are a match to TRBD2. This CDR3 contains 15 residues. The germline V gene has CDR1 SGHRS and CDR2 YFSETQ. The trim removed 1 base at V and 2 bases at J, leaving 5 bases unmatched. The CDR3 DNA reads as TGCGCCAGCAGCTTGCGGCGGGGGTCACAAGAGACCCAGTACTTC. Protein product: CASSLRRGSQETQYF.

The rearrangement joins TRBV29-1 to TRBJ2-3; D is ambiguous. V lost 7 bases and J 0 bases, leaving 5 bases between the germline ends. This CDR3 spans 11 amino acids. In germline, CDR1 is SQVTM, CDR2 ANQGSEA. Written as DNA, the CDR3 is TGCAGCGCGACTAGCACAGATACGCAGTATTTT. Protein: CSATSTDTQYF.

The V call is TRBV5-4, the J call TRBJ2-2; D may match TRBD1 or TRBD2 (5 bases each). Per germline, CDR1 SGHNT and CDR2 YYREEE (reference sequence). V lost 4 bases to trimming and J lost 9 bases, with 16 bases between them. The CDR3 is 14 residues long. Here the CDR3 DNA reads TGTGCCAGCAGCCCCGGGACCACAACTCGGGAGCTGTTTTTT. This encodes CASSPGTTTRELFF. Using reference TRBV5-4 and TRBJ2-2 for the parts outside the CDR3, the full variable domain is ETGVTQSPTHLIKTRGQQVTLRCSSQSGHNTVSWYQQALGQGPQFIFQYYREEENGRGNFPPRFSGLQFPNYSSELNVNALELDDSALYLCASSPGTTTRELFFGEGSRLTVL.

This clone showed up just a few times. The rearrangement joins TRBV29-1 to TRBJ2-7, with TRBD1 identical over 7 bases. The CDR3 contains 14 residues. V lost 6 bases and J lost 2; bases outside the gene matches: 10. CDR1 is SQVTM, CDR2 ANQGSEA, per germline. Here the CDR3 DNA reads TGCAGCGTCGCAACAGGGGCGGTCCCCTACGAGCAGTACTTC. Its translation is CSVATGAVPYEQYF.

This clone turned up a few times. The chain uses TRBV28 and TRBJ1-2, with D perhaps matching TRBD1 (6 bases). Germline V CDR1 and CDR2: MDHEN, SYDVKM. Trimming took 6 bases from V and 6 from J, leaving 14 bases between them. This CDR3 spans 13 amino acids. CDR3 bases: TGTGCCAGCAGCCTTCGGGGGCCTGATGGCTACACCTTC. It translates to CASSLRGPDGYTF.

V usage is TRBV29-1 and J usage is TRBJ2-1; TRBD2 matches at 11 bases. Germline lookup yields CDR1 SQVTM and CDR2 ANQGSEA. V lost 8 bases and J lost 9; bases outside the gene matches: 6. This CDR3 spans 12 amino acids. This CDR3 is CSCVLAGGEQFF. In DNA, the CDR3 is TGCAGCTGCGTCCTAGCGGGGGGTGAGCAGTTCTTC.

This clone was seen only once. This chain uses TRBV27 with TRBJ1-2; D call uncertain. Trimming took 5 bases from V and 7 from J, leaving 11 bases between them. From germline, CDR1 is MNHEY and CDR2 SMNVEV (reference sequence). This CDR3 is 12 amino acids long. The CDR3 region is CASSPLAGGYTF. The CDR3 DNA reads TGTGCCAGCAGTCCGCTAGCCGGTGGCTACACCTTC.